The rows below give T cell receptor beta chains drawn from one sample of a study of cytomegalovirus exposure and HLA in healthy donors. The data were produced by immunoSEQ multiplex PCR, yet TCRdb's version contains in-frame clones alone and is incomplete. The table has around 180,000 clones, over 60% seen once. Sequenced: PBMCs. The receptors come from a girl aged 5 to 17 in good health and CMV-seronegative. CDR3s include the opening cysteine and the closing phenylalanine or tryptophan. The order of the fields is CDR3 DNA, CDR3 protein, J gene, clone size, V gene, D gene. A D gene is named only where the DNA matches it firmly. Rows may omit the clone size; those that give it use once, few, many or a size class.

DNA: TGTGCCAGCAGTTCGAGGACAGGGGCCACTGAAGCTTTCTTT
CDR3: CASSSRTGATEAFF
J: TRBJ1-1
size: .
V: TRBV6-5
D: TRBD1

DNA: TGCGCCAGCAGCCAAACCGGGACTAGCGGGGCAGATACGCAGTATTTT
CDR3: CASSQTGTSGADTQYF
J: TRBJ2-3
size: .
V: TRBV4-1
D: TRBD2

DNA: TGTGCCAGCAGACAGGGAATCACTGAAGCTTTCTTT
CDR3: CASRQGITEAFF
J: TRBJ1-1
size: .
V: TRBV2
D: .

DNA: TGTGCCAGCAGCTTGGAACTAGCCGGTCGCACAGATACGCAGTATTTT
CDR3: CASSLELAGRTDTQYF
J: TRBJ2-3
size: .
V: TRBV5-8
D: .

DNA: TGTGCCAGCAGGATGGGACAGTACTACACCTTC
CDR3: CASRMGQYYTF
J: TRBJ1-2
size: .
V: TRBV2
D: TRBD1

DNA: TGCGCCAGCAGCTTGGAAGGCAGGGGTAAAGACTATGGCTACACCTTC
CDR3: CASSLEGRGKDYGYTF
J: TRBJ1-2
size: .
V: TRBV5-1
D: .

DNA: TGTGCCAGCAGACCTACAGGGTTTAGCACTGAAGCTTTCTTT
CDR3: CASRPTGFSTEAFF
J: TRBJ1-1
size: few
V: TRBV9
D: .

DNA: TGTGCCAGCAGTCCCTGGGGAGGTCAAGAAGCTTTCTTT
CDR3: CASSPWGGQEAFF
J: TRBJ1-1
size: .
V: TRBV27
D: .

DNA: TGTGCCAGCAGACCGAGGGGGGGTGGGTTCACTGAAGCTTTCTTT
CDR3: CASRPRGGGFTEAFF
J: TRBJ1-1
size: once
V: TRBV2
D: .

DNA: TGTGCCAGCAGCGCCCAAGTGCAGTACGGCTACACCTTC
CDR3: CASSAQVQYGYTF
J: TRBJ1-2
size: few
V: TRBV7-9
D: .

DNA: TGTGCCAGCAGCCGGGGACAACGCAACACTGAAGCTTTCTTT
CDR3: CASSRGQRNTEAFF
J: TRBJ1-1
size: .
V: TRBV6-1
D: .

DNA: TGTGCCAGCAGCTACCGACAGGGGGATTACGAGCAGTACTTC
CDR3: CASSYRQGDYEQYF
J: TRBJ2-7
size: once
V: TRBV7-8
D: TRBD1

DNA: TGTGCCAGCAGTCTGACCGGCGGGGGGCGAGATTATGGCTACACCTTC
CDR3: CASSLTGGGRDYGYTF
J: TRBJ1-2
size: .
V: TRBV27
D: .

DNA: TGTGCCAGCAGCTTTCTAGAGATCTATGGCTACACCTTC
CDR3: CASSFLEIYGYTF
J: TRBJ1-2
size: .
V: TRBV7-9
D: .

DNA: TGTGCCAGCAGCTCTAAGATGCACACTGAAGCTTTCTTT
CDR3: CASSSKMHTEAFF
J: TRBJ1-1
size: .
V: TRBV11-2
D: .

DNA: TGTGCCAGCGTGGCGCGGACAGGGCTCACTGAAGCTTTCTTT
CDR3: CASVARTGLTEAFF
J: TRBJ1-1
size: .
V: TRBV2
D: TRBD1